These 10 T cell receptor beta chains were sequenced from one sample in a study of PD-L1 blockade in urothelial cancer. Repertoires were generated with immunoSEQ multiplex PCR, while TCRdb's copy carries only in-frame clones and drops some. The sample contains around 120,000 clones, roughly 90% of which appear only once. As to time point: peripheral blood 6 weeks after treatment start. The material sequenced was PBMCs, taken around atezolizumab (anti-PD-L1) treatment. These receptors originate from a man in his 60s with urothelial cancer.

The V and J genes are TRBV4-3 and TRBJ2-3; TRBD1 matches at 7 bases. CDR3 length: 16 residues. The V gene end was trimmed by 2 bases and the J gene end by 11 bases; junction bases not matched to a gene: 16. CDR1 is LGHNA and CDR2 is YSLEER in the germline V gene. The CDR3 nucleotides are TGCGCCAGCAGCCAACAGCCCGGGACAGAGGCGGACCGGCAGTATTTT. The encoded protein is CASSQQPGTEADRQYF.

The rearrangement links TRBV2 to TRBJ2-1; 10 nucleotides agree with TRBD1. This CDR3 is 15 amino acids long. Germline values: CDR1 SNHLY, CDR2 FYNNEI. Trimming removed 4 bases from V and 9 bases from J; junction bases left unmatched: 9. In DNA, the CDR3 is TGTGCCAGCAGTGTAGAGGGACAGGGGCTTACTGAGCAGTTCTTC. Translating it yields CASSVEGQGLTEQFF.

Only one count was recorded for this clone. The J gene is TRBJ2-1, the V gene TRBV7-9; D remains ambiguous. The CDR3 contains 14 residues. Trimming cost V 1 base and J 0 bases, with 4 bases left between them. The germline CDR1 and CDR2 sequences are SEHNR and FQNEAQ (reference sequence). This CDR3 reads CASSLVSSYNEQFF. CDR3 nucleotide sequence: TGTGCCAGCAGCTTAGTGAGCTCCTACAATGAGCAGTTCTTC. Complete variable domain (other parts from reference TRBV7-9 and TRBJ2-1): DTGVSQNPRHKITKRGQNVTFRCDPISEHNRLYWYRQTLGQGPEFLTYFQNEAQLEKSRLLSDRFSAERPKGSFSTLEIQRTEQGDSAMYLCASSLVSSYNEQFFGPGTRLTVL.

The V and J genes are TRBV5-1 and TRBJ2-3; 8 nucleotides line up with TRBD1. The trim removed 4 bases at V and 1 base at J, leaving 5 bases unmatched. Germline CDR1 is SGHRS and CDR2 is YFSETQ. This CDR3 contains 15 residues. The CDR3 loop is CASSTTGVRTDTQYF. The CDR3 nucleotides read TGCGCCAGCAGCACGACAGGGGTCCGCACAGATACGCAGTATTTT.

As regards this clone: Other DNA sequences in the sample encode the same CDR3. The chain carries TRBV28 and TRBJ2-1, with 11 bases matching TRBD2. Germline CDR1 reads MDHEN; CDR2 reads SYDVKM. With 6 bases clipped from V and 5 bases from J, the junction kept 6 bases outside the gene matches. The length of the CDR3 is 15 residues. The chain's CDR3 is CASSFLAGGNNEQFF. The CDR3 nucleotides are TGTGCCAGCAGCTTCCTAGCGGGAGGTAACAATGAGCAGTTCTTC.

The rearrangement uses TRBV7-7 and TRBJ2-3; TRBD1 might be the D (5 bases). Deletions cut 5 bases from V and 1 base from J, with 13 bases between. Germline CDR1 reads SSHAT; CDR2 reads FNYEAQ (reference sequence). There are 15 residues in the CDR3. The CDR3 DNA sequence: TGTGCCAGCAGCCCAACAGGATCAGGCACAGATACGCAGTATTTT. Its translation: CASSPTGSGTDTQYF.

The V call is TRBV14, the J call TRBJ1-4; D may be TRBD1 (6 bases). The V and J ends lost 4 bases and 2 bases respectively, with 8 bases between them. The length of the CDR3 is 14 residues. CDR1 SGHDN and CDR2 FVKESK come from the germline V gene. The CDR3 spells CASSLTGTNEKLFF. CDR3 nucleotide sequence: TGTGCCAGCAGCCTCACAGGGACTAATGAAAAACTGTTTTTT.

J is TRBJ2-3 and V is TRBV6-5, with TRBD2 identical over 9 bases. Trimming cost V 5 bases and J 1 base; bases outside gene matches: 1. The CDR3 totals 14 residues. The V gene's germline CDR1 is MNHEY and CDR2 SVGAGI. The CDR3 loop is CASSLAGRTDTQYF. In nucleotides, the CDR3 is TGTGCCAGCAGTCTAGCGGGACGCACAGATACGCAGTATTTT.

V usage is TRBV10-1 and J usage is TRBJ2-1; 14 positions match TRBD2. CDR3 length equals 16 residues. CDR1 and CDR2 (germline): WNHNN, SYGVQD (reference sequence). V was pared by 6 bases and J by 6 bases, with 7 bases of the junction left unmatched. The CDR3 region is CASSDRGLAGVNEQFF. CDR3 nucleotide sequence: TGCGCCAGCAGCGATCGGGGACTAGCGGGAGTCAATGAGCAGTTCTTC.

The rearrangement joins TRBV29-1 to TRBJ2-7, with 15 bases identical to TRBD2. CDR1 and CDR2 (germline): SQVTM, ANQGSEA. The CDR3 has 18 amino acids. V trimming: 3 bases; J trimming: 4 bases; junction bases outside the gene matches: 13. The CDR3 protein is CSVDDTGTSGRNPYEQYF. In DNA form, the CDR3 reads TGCAGCGTTGACGACACCGGGACTAGCGGGAGGAACCCTTACGAGCAGTACTTC.